This TCR beta chain was sequenced in a study of cytomegalovirus exposure and HLA in healthy donors. Per the germline V gene, CDR1 is LNHDA and CDR2 is SQIVND (reference sequence). The V gene end was trimmed by 6 bases and the J gene end by 6 bases; junction bases not matched to a gene: 7. The CDR3 loop spans 14 amino acids. A multiplex PCR was run with 60 Vbeta primers and 13 Jbeta primers. Using immunoSEQ multiplex PCR, the repertoire was profiled, and TCRdb retains in-frame clones only, with some absent. The table shows some 110,000 clones, with roughly 80% occurring only once. Findings and limits, study-wide: Later work showed greater clonal expansion in HLA-associated TCR beta chains than in equally common others. As a later analysis revealed, the rate of TCR association differed by HLA locus, with DRB1 most and HLA-C fewest. Testing in vitro showed three CMV-associated chains specific for CMV antigens.

About this clone itself: Its specificity is not known.

The receptor's source is a man between 25 and 39 years old in good health and CMV-seropositive. This chain connects TRBV19 to TRBJ1-4, with 7 bases aligning to TRBD1. Sequenced: PBMCs. CDR3 DNA sequence: TGTGCCAGTAGCCACAGGGGAGGCGATGAAAAACTGTTTTTT. Translated: CASSHRGGDEKLFF.